The rows below give T cell receptor beta chains drawn from one sample of a study of T cells in Graves' hyperthyroidism and ophthalmopathy. TCRdb reprocessed the multiplex PCR reads with MiXCR, giving one entry per CDR3 protein. The sample lists approximately 400,000 distinct CDR3 sequences, over 12% seen once, with around 27% in the top ten. The sample taken for sequencing was blood. The receptor source for this set is a man aged 50-60 years with Graves' ophthalmopathy. CDR3s include the opening cysteine and the closing phenylalanine or tryptophan. D genes are given only for firm matches. Rows may omit the clone size; those that give it use once, few, many or a size class.

J: TRBJ2-1; size: many; V: TRBV27; D: TRBD2; DNA: TGTGCCAGCAGATATACGAGCGGGAGGGCCTACAATGAGCAGTTCTTC; CDR3: CASRYTSGRAYNEQFF
J: TRBJ1-2; size: many; V: TRBV10-3; D: TRBD1; DNA: TGTGCCATCACACTACAGGGGAACTATGGCTACACCTTC; CDR3: CAITLQGNYGYTF
J: TRBJ1-1; size: .; V: TRBV5-5; D: .; DNA: TGTGCCAGCAGCCTCATGCTTACGGTTAACACTGAAGCTTTCTTT; CDR3: CASSLMLTVNTEAFF
J: TRBJ2-2; size: .; V: TRBV5-4; D: .; DNA: TGTGCCAGCAGAGACGGCTTGGGGACAAAGAACACCGGGGAGCTGTTTTTT; CDR3: CASRDGLGTKNTGELFF
J: TRBJ2-3; size: few; V: TRBV6-1; D: .; DNA: TGTGCCAGCAGAGCGTCGGCCGATACGCAGTATTTT; CDR3: CASRASADTQYF
J: TRBJ2-4; size: few; V: TRBV24-1; D: .; DNA: TGTGCCACCAGTGACCTCACCGGCCATCAGTACTTC; CDR3: CATSDLTGHQYF
J: TRBJ2-7; size: few; V: TRBV29-1; D: TRBD2; DNA: TGCAGCGTTGAGCTACGAGCGGGAGGACCCTACTACGAGCAGTACTTC; CDR3: CSVELRAGGPYYEQYF
J: TRBJ1-5; size: .; V: TRBV2; D: TRBD1; DNA: TGTGCCAGCAGGGAGGGACAGTCCGCCGGCAATCAGCCCCAGCATTTT; CDR3: CASREGQSAGNQPQHF
J: TRBJ2-7; size: many; V: TRBV6-1; D: .; DNA: TGTGCCAGCAGATCCACTAGATCCGGCTACGAGCAGTACTTC; CDR3: CASRSTRSGYEQYF
J: TRBJ2-3; size: .; V: TRBV7-6; D: TRBD2; DNA: TGTGCCAGCAGCAAGGGACTAGCGGGCGCTAGCACAGATACGCAGTATTTT; CDR3: CASSKGLAGASTDTQYF
J: TRBJ2-5; size: .; V: TRBV19; D: .; DNA: TGTGCCAGTAACCCCCGGCGAGGAGGCCAAGAGACCCAGTACTTC; CDR3: CASNPRRGGQETQYF
J: TRBJ1-3; size: .; V: TRBV4-2; D: .; DNA: TGTGCCAGCAGCCAAGATCCACTGGGAAACACCATATATTTT; CDR3: CASSQDPLGNTIYF
J: TRBJ2-4; size: .; V: TRBV6-1; D: .; DNA: TGTGCCAGCAGTGAACTGGCAGGGGTGGGAGGCATTCAGTACTTC; CDR3: CASSELAGVGGIQYF
J: TRBJ1-3; size: .; V: TRBV6-5; D: .; DNA: TGTGCCAGCAGTTACGGTGGGCCGCTGGCGGGAAACACCATATATTTT; CDR3: CASSYGGPLAGNTIYF
J: TRBJ2-3; size: few; V: TRBV4-1; D: .; DNA: TGCGCCAGCAGCCAAAGTCTTCCCTCGGGCACAGATACGCAGTATTTT; CDR3: CASSQSLPSGTDTQYF
J: TRBJ2-2; size: many; V: TRBV2; D: TRBD1; DNA: TGTGCCAGCAGTGTAACGACAGGGGTGGGCGGGGAGCTGTTTTTT; CDR3: CASSVTTGVGGELFF
J: TRBJ2-3; size: many; V: TRBV29-1; D: .; DNA: TGCAGCGTTGGGGATAACAGCTTCCTATTATCTAGCACAGATACGCAGTATTTT; CDR3: CSVGDNSFLLSSTDTQYF